Each of the 2 T cell receptor beta chains below was sequenced from the same sample in a study of patients and donors after allogeneic stem cell transplantation. MiXCR, applied by TCRdb to the RT-PCR reads, yields one record per CDR3 protein. The sample has some 2,100 distinct CDR3 sequences; less than 40% are singletons. Sequencing was carried out using blood, either unsorted or a sorted T cell fraction (not recorded which). The receptors shown here come from a human donor who was either an allogeneic HSCT recipient or a stem cell or donor lymphocyte infusion donor (not recorded which). It is not recorded whose cells these are; they may come from a transplant donor.

The CDR3 loop reads CATSDRDNLQETQYF. The CDR3 DNA reads TGTGCCACCAGTGACCGGGACAACTTACAAGAGACCCAGTACTTC. J is TRBJ2-5 and V is TRBV24-1; tentative D call: TRBD1 (6 bases). Germline V lookup: CDR1 KGHDR, CDR2 SFDVKD. The CDR3 has 15 amino acids. Trimming left V 4 bases short and J 2 bases short, with 13 bases between.

This chain joins TRBV7-7 and TRBJ1-2; 8 positions match TRBD1. The CDR3 is 16 residues long. The germline V gene encodes CDR1 SSHAT and CDR2 FNYEAQ (reference sequence). The ends lost 6 bases at V and 3 bases at J; junction bases unmatched: 12. This CDR3 reads CASRLRRNRGDYGYTF. The CDR3 DNA is TGTGCCAGCAGATTACGGAGGAACAGGGGGGACTATGGCTACACCTTC.